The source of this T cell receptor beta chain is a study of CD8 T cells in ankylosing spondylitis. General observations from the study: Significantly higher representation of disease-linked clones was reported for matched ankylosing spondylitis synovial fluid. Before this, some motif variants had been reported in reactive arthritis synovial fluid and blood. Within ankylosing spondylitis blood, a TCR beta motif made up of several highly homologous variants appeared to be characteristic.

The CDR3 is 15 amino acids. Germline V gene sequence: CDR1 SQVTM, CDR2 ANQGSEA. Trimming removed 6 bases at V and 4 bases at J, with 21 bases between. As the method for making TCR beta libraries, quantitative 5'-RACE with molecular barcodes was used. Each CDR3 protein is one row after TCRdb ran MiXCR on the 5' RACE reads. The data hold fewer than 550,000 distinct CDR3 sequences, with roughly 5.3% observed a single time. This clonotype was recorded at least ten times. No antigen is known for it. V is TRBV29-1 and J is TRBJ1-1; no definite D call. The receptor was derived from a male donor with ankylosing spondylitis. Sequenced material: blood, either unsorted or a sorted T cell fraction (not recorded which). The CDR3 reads CSVTATPRQSTEAFF. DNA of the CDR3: TGCAGCGTCACCGCTACTCCGAGGCAATCCACTGAAGCTTTCTTT.